A single T cell receptor (beta chain) is shown here with its context. Its antigen is still unknown. This record belongs to a study of T cells after yellow fever vaccination. Across the whole study: SMART-Seq v4 Ultra Low Input prepared the low-cell-number fractions.

Whole-study results and caveats: Although most clonotypes did not, a small share appeared in both CD4 and CD8 compartments. A weaker secondary response peaked on day 5, the primary on day 15.

Synthesis of TCR cDNA relied on 5'RACE template switching, which attached a universal primer site and UMIs. TCRdb used MiXCR to reprocess the 5' RACE reads, holding one entry per CDR3 protein. This sample has 300,000 to 450,000 distinct CDR3 sequences, with about 6.2% found just once. Trimming pared 7 bases from V and 9 bases from J, leaving 16 bases between. The germline V gene encodes CDR1 MDHEN and CDR2 SYDVKM. There are 13 residues in the CDR3. This specimen consisted of PBMCs, obtained 5 days after the yellow fever booster vaccination. This clonotype was obtained from a young man who received the YFV17D yellow fever vaccine. The chain uses TRBV28 and TRBJ2-4; tentative D call: TRBD2 (6 bases). CDR3 region: CASIGAGTGIQYF. CDR3 sequence (DNA): TGTGCCAGCATTGGTGCGGGGACGGGCATTCAGTACTTC.